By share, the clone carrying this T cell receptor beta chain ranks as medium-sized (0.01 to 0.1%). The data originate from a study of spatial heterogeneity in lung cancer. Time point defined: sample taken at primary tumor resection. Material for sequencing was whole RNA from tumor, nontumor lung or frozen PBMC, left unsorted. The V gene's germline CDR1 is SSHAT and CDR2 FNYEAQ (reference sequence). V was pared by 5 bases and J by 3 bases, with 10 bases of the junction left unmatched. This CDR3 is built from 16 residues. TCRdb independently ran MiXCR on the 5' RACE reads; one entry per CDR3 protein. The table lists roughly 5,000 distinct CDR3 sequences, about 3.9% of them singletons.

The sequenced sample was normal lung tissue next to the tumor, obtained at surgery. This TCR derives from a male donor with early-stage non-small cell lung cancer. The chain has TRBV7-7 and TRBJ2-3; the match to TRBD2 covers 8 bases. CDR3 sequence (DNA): TGTGCCAGCAGCCCCCGGGTAGCGGGGTTGACAGATACGCAGTATTTT. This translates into CASSPRVAGLTDTQYF.